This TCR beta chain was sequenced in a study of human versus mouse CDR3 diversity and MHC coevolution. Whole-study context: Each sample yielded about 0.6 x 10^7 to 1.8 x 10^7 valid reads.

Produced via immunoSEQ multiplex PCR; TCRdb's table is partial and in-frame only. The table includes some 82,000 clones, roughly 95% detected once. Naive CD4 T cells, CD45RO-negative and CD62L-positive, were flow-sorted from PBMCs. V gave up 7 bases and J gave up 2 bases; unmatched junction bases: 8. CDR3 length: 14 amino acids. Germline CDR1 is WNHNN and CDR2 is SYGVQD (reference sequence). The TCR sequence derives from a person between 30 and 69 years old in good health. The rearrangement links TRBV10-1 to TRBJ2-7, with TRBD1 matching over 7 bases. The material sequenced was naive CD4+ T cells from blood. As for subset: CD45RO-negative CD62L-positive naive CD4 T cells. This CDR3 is CASILQTGPYEQYF. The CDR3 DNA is TGCGCCAGCATCTTACAGACAGGGCCCTACGAGCAGTACTTC.